This T cell receptor (beta chain) was sequenced in a study of PD-1 blockade in classical Hodgkin lymphoma. The overall study: Patients in the cohort were put on intravenous nivolumab, 3 mg/kg every 2 weeks. Study conclusions and caveats: Individuals initiating nivolumab under 1 year after ASCT were excluded.

Sequencing used immunoSEQ multiplex PCR; TCRdb keeps in-frame clones, though not all of them. This sample has about 41,000 clones, with approximately 80% found just once. The patients all showed relapse after autologous stem cell transplantation, while their brentuximab vedotin exposure varied. Under best response, outcomes were complete response, partial response or progressive disease. Regarding this clone: Its antigen is currently unknown.

The source is a human donor with classical Hodgkin lymphoma. The specimen comprised peripheral blood mononuclear cells (PBMCs), sampled at baseline.

The CDR3 region has the DNA TGTGCCAGTAGTGCCCGCTACAGAGAAGCTTTCTTT. Amino acids: CASSARYREAFF. The gene calls are TRBV19 and TRBJ1-1; D is unresolved. Germline loops: CDR1 LNHDA, CDR2 SQIVND (reference sequence). The V gene lost 5 bases and the J gene lost 8 bases, with 12 bases spanning the gap. CDR3 size: 12 residues.